This T cell receptor beta chain was observed in a study of T cells in Graves' hyperthyroidism and ophthalmopathy. This clonotype was recorded many times. What it recognizes is unknown. For ophthalmopathy patients, the Clinical Activity Score was at least 3 and the NOSPECS grade at least 4; duration was under 3 months. The study based diagnoses on clinical symptoms, serum thyroxine and TRAb, thyroid ultrasound and orbital computed tomography. RNA transcripts gave rise to amplified TCR beta CDR3 regions. RT-PCR in the first round (using the HTBI primer set) targeted the TCR CDR3. TCRdb independently ran MiXCR on the multiplex PCR reads; one entry per CDR3 protein. This table has hundreds of thousands of distinct CDR3 sequences, over 20% appearing once. General observations from the study: Within blood appeared most thyroid clonotypes that had expanded above 0.001.

The CDR3 is made up of 14 amino acids. The V and J ends lost 2 bases and 0 bases respectively, with 7 bases between them. The sample taken for sequencing was blood. V is TRBV12-3 or TRBV12-4 and J is TRBJ1-2; D is unresolved. The origin of this receptor is a man aged 25 to 40 with Graves' ophthalmopathy. The CDR3 DNA follows: TGTGCCAGCAGTTTAATGATGGCTAACTATGGCTACACCTTC. As protein: CASSLMMANYGYTF.